The 23 T cell receptor beta chains below come from one sample, sequenced in a study of beta chain features in type 1 diabetes. Notes on the study in general: Moderate but significant shortening of TCRB CDR3s was recorded in all four CD4+ subsets from Type 1 diabetes patients.

Their cognate antigens are unknown. Since all of the isolated RNA was reverse transcribed, expressed TCRB transcripts were what got sequenced. Data came from immunoSEQ multiplex PCR; TCRdb stores just in-frame clones and leaves some out. The top ten hold approximately 1% of the sample, which has fewer than 400,000 clones, 7% to 10% seen once. The sequencing sample was made of central memory CD4+ T cells from blood. The receptors here all came from a man aged 25 to 45 with type 1 diabetes.

In its sample, this clone is medium-sized (0.01 to 0.1%). The rearrangement links TRBV2 to TRBJ2-1; D is possibly TRBD2 (6 bases). Germline values: CDR1 SNHLY, CDR2 FYNNEI. The CDR3 is 11 amino acids. Deletions cut 5 bases from V and 12 bases from J, with 11 bases between. The CDR3 DNA reads TGTGCCAGCAGTTTCCGGGACTGGCAGTTCTTC. The encoded protein is CASSFRDWQFF. The full variable domain, completed using reference TRBV2 and TRBJ2-1, is EPEVTQTPSHQVTQMGQEVILRCVPISNHLYFYWYRQILGQKVEFLVSFYNNEISEKSEIFDDQFSVERPDGSNFTLKIRSTKLEDSAMYFCASSFRDWQFFGPGTRLTVL.

This clone has only a few counts. This CDR3 is also generated by other DNA sequences in the sample. V and J are TRBV19 and TRBJ1-5; no reliable D call. The CDR3 is made up of 13 amino acids. V was cut by 4 bases and J by 3 bases, with 7 bases left in between. Germline CDR1 is LNHDA and CDR2 is SQIVND (reference sequence). The CDR3 DNA reads as TGTGCCAGTAGTACGGGGTTCAATCAGCCCCAGCATTTT. Translated: CASSTGFNQPQHF.

This chain links TRBV5-1 with TRBJ2-7; D gene unclear. Germline V lookup: CDR1 SGHRS, CDR2 YFSETQ. Between the trimmed V and J ends, which lost 3 bases and 3 bases, there was a span of 13 bases. This CDR3 comprises 14 residues. DNA of the CDR3: TGCGCCAGCAGCTCCGTGGGCCCCGGCTACGAGCAGTACTTC. Protein product: CASSSVGPGYEQYF. Variable domain in full (rest from reference TRBV5-1 and TRBJ2-7): KAGVTQTPRYLIKTRGQQVTLSCSPISGHRSVSWYQQTPGQGLQFLFEYFSETQRNKGNFPGRFSGRQFSNSRSEMNVSTLELGDSALYLCASSSVGPGYEQYFGPGTRLTVT.

The chain has TRBV7-7 and TRBJ2-3, with D possibly TRBD1 on 7 matching bases. Trimming left V 5 bases short and J 4 bases short, with 13 bases between. The CDR3 is 14 residues long. Germline V gene lookup returns CDR1 SSHAT and CDR2 FNYEAQ (reference sequence). The CDR3 protein is CASSTGDSSDTQYF. CDR3 DNA: TGTGCCAGCAGCACAGGGGACTCCTCAGATACGCAGTATTTT.

This chain connects TRBV5-1 to TRBJ2-5; 11 positions agree with TRBD2. V was pared by 0 bases and J by 5 bases, with 3 bases of the junction left unmatched. The CDR3 runs to 15 residues. The germline gives CDR1 SGHRS, CDR2 YFSETQ. CDR3 sequence (DNA): TGCGCCAGCAGCTTGGGACTAGCGGGGATGGAGACCCAGTACTTC. Amino acids: CASSLGLAGMETQYF.

This clone was picked up a small number of times. The chain employs TRBV4-3 and TRBJ1-2; perhaps TRBD1 as D (5 bases). From germline, CDR1 is LGHNA and CDR2 YSLEER. The V end was cut by 1 base, the J end by 6 bases, with 12 bases between. The CDR3 contains 14 residues. This CDR3 is CASSQALDNHGYTF. CDR3 sequence (DNA): TGCGCCAGCAGCCAAGCTTTGGACAACCATGGCTACACCTTC.

This clone was detected ten times or more. The chain recombines TRBV28 with TRBJ2-7; 8 positions agree with TRBD1. The CDR3 covers 14 residues. The V and J ends lost 7 bases and 0 bases, in that order; junction bases with no gene match: 5. Germline lookup yields CDR1 MDHEN and CDR2 SYDVKM. The CDR3 protein is CASIDTGGSYEQYF. DNA of the CDR3: TGTGCCAGCATCGATACAGGGGGCTCCTACGAGCAGTACTTC.

Written as DNA, the CDR3 is TGTGCCAGCAGCGTCGAGGGATCAGACTATGGCTACACCTTC. Translated: CASSVEGSDYGYTF. This chain uses TRBV9 with TRBJ1-2; D remains ambiguous. CDR3 size: 14 residues. V was trimmed by 2 bases and J by 3 bases, leaving 11 bases between them. Germline V gene sequence: CDR1 SGDLS, CDR2 YYNGEE.

This clone was counted between two and nine times. The chain uses TRBV10-2 and TRBJ2-7, with 7 bases identical to TRBD2. V lost 5 bases to trimming and J lost 8 bases; unmatched junction nucleotides: 6. Germline-derived CDR1 and CDR2 are WSHSY and SAAADI. CDR3 length: 12 residues. Written as DNA, the CDR3 is TGCGCCAGCAGTACTAGCGACTCCCAGCAGTACTTC. Protein sequence: CASSTSDSQQYF.

This clone came up a few times. The chain is built from TRBV29-1 and TRBJ1-1, with 10 bases lining up with TRBD1. CDR1 and CDR2 from the germline V gene are SQVTM and ANQGSEA. After removal of 4 bases from V and 1 base from J, the junction contained 9 bases not matched to a gene. This CDR3 is 16 amino acids long. DNA for the CDR3: TGCAGCGTTGCGGAGTCCCGGGACAGGGGGAACACTGAAGCTTTCTTT. Amino acids: CSVAESRDRGNTEAFF.

With regard to this clone: The sample has other DNA sequences that encode this CDR3 too. CDR3 sequence (DNA): TGCGCCAGCAGCTTGACAGGGCCGAGCACAGATACGCAGTATTTT. Amino acids: CASSLTGPSTDTQYF. The V and J genes are TRBV5-1 and TRBJ2-3, with D tentatively TRBD1 (6 bases). This CDR3 comprises 15 residues. Between the trimmed V and J ends, which lost 1 base and 0 bases, there was a span of 9 bases. Germline CDR1 is SGHRS and CDR2 is YFSETQ.

This clone was observed a handful of times. The chain is built from TRBV5-1 and TRBJ2-1, with 12 bases aligning to TRBD1. Trimming removed 3 bases from V and 15 bases from J; junction bases left unmatched: 13. The CDR3 is 15 residues long. The germline V gene has CDR1 SGHRS and CDR2 YFSETQ. CDR3 protein: CASSSTGTGGPGLFF. The CDR3, as DNA: TGCGCCAGCAGCTCAACCGGGACAGGGGGCCCCGGGCTGTTCTTC.

The chain employs TRBV7-2 and TRBJ2-5, with 11 positions matching TRBD2. CDR3 length equals 15 residues. In germline, CDR1 is SGHTA, CDR2 FQGNSA. With V trimmed by 5 bases and J by 2 bases, 4 bases remained unmatched. In DNA form, the CDR3 reads TGTGCCAGCAGCATTAGCGGGGGGGCTCAAGAGACCCAGTACTTC. Encoded protein: CASSISGGAQETQYF.

The chain carries TRBV7-8 and TRBJ2-5; 7 nucleotides agree with TRBD1. Germline V gene lookup returns CDR1 SGHVS and CDR2 FQNEAQ. CDR3 size: 13 residues. The J segment lost 3 bases and the V segment lost 5 bases, leaving 3 bases of the junction unmatched. CDR3 loop: CASSLDRKETQYF. CDR3 nucleotides: TGTGCCAGCAGCCTGGACAGGAAAGAGACCCAGTACTTC. The full variable domain, completed using reference TRBV7-8 and TRBJ2-5, is GAGVSQSPRYKVAKRGQDVALRCDPISGHVSLFWYQQALGQGPEFLTYFQNEAQLDKSGLPSDRFFAERPEGSVSTLKIQRTQQEDSAVYLCASSLDRKETQYFGPGTRLLVL.

This clone came up a few times. The chain joins TRBV5-5 to TRBJ2-4; D may be TRBD1 (5 bases). Per germline, CDR1 SGHKS and CDR2 YYEKEE (reference sequence). Trimming took 1 base from V and 5 from J, leaving 7 bases between them. The CDR3 sequence is 13 residues long. CDR3 region: CASSLTGQNIQYF. The DNA for the CDR3 is TGTGCCAGCAGCTTGACAGGCCAAAACATTCAGTACTTC.

This clone was observed a handful of times. The chain's CDR3 is CAISVGGPNTEAFF. CDR3 DNA sequence: TGTGCCATCAGTGTAGGGGGCCCGAACACTGAAGCTTTCTTT. The rearrangement uses TRBV10-3 and TRBJ1-1; 7 bases are a match to TRBD1. The germline gives CDR1 ENHRY, CDR2 SYGVKD. This CDR3 is built from 14 residues. The V and J ends lost 4 bases and 1 base, in that order; junction bases with no gene match: 3.

This sequence joins TRBV7-2 and TRBJ2-3; 7 bases are a match to TRBD2. The CDR3 runs 16 residues. CDR1 and CDR2 from the germline V gene are SGHTA and FQGNSA. J was trimmed by 7 bases and V by 4 bases; bases with no gene match: 14. The CDR3 DNA is TGTGCCAGCAGCTCCGAGAGGGCGCGGCGGGGGAATACGCAGTATTTT. The encoded protein is CASSSERARRGNTQYF.

The chain couples TRBV5-4 to TRBJ2-5; 7 nucleotides line up with TRBD2. The J segment lost 6 bases and the V segment lost 4 bases, leaving 6 bases of the junction unmatched. The CDR3 length is 13 residues. The germline gives CDR1 SGHNT, CDR2 YYREEE (reference sequence). The CDR3 coding sequence is TGTGCCAGCAGCCTAGCGGACTCAAAGACCCAGTACTTC. It is translated as CASSLADSKTQYF. The full variable domain, completed using reference TRBV5-4 and TRBJ2-5, is ETGVTQSPTHLIKTRGQQVTLRCSSQSGHNTVSWYQQALGQGPQFIFQYYREEENGRGNFPPRFSGLQFPNYSSELNVNALELDDSALYLCASSLADSKTQYFGPGTRLLVL.

This clone was recorded many times. The chain is built from TRBV6-5 and TRBJ2-3; 9 bases match TRBD2. The CDR3 has 13 residues. After removal of 6 bases from V and 5 bases from J, the junction contained 3 bases not matched to a gene. The germline V gene encodes CDR1 MNHEY and CDR2 SVGAGI. The CDR3 spells CASRRGGRDTQYF. The CDR3 region has the DNA TGTGCCAGCAGGCGGGGGGGCCGAGATACGCAGTATTTT.

This clone came up a few times. The chain's CDR3 is CASSLVNLLSGANVLTF. In nucleotides, the CDR3 is TGCGCCAGCAGCTTGGTCAATCTTCTCTCTGGGGCCAACGTCCTGACTTTC. The chain combines TRBV5-1 with TRBJ2-6; no definite D call. The CDR3 is 17 residues long. V was cut by 0 bases and J by 0 bases, with 10 bases left in between. From germline, CDR1 is SGHRS and CDR2 YFSETQ.

A few counts support this clone. The J gene is TRBJ1-5, the V gene TRBV19; D is undetermined. Looked up from germline, CDR1 is LNHDA and CDR2 is SQIVND (reference sequence). The ends were cut back, 5 bases at V and 0 bases at J, with 8 bases in the middle. The CDR3 length is 14 residues. DNA for the CDR3: TGTGCCAGTAGTGCAGGTTCTAGCAATCAGCCCCAGCATTTT. Translating gives CASSAGSSNQPQHF. Filled out from reference TRBV19 and TRBJ1-5, the complete variable domain reads DGGITQSPKYLFRKEGQNVTLSCEQNLNHDAMYWYRQDPGQGLRLIYYSQIVNDFQKGDIAEGYSVSREKKESFPLTVTSAQKNPTAFYLCASSAGSSNQPQHFGDGTRLSIL.

This clone was observed a few times. The chain employs TRBV7-8 and TRBJ2-5; a possible D gene is TRBD1 (6 bases). Trimming removed 1 base from V and 5 bases from J, with 14 bases in between. CDR3 length: 15 residues. Germline lookup yields CDR1 SGHVS and CDR2 FQNEAQ. CDR3 in amino acids: CASSLVTGSRETQYF. The CDR3 coding sequence is TGTGCCAGCAGCTTAGTCACAGGGTCCCGGGAGACCCAGTACTTC.

This clone was seen once. The J gene is TRBJ1-6, the V gene TRBV5-4; D is perhaps TRBD1 (6 bases). Germline values: CDR1 SGHNT, CDR2 YYREEE (reference sequence). Trimming shortened V by 0 bases and J by 7 bases, and 11 bases separated the two germline ends. The CDR3 runs to 15 residues. The DNA for the CDR3 is TGTGCCAGCAGCTTGGGTGAGGGGGGGAATTCACCCCTCCACTTT. Residues: CASSLGEGGNSPLHF. Full variable domain (outside the CDR3, taken from reference TRBV5-4 and TRBJ1-6): ETGVTQSPTHLIKTRGQQVTLRCSSQSGHNTVSWYQQALGQGPQFIFQYYREEENGRGNFPPRFSGLQFPNYSSELNVNALELDDSALYLCASSLGEGGNSPLHFGNGTRLTVT.